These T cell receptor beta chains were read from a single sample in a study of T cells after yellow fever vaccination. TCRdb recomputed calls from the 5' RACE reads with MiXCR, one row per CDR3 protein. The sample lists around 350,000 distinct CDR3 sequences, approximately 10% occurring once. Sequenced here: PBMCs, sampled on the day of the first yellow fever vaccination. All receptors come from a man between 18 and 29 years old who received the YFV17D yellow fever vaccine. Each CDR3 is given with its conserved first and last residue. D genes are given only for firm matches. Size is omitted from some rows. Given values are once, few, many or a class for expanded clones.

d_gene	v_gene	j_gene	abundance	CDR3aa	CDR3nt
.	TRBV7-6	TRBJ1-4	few	CASSLLLTEKLFF	TGTGCCAGCAGCTTACTCCTTACCGAAAAACTGTTTTTT
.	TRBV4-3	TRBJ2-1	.	CASSQGGHYNEQFF	TGCGCCAGCAGCCAAGGGGGACACTACAATGAGCAGTTCTTC
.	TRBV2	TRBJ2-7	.	CASSEGSRTYEQYF	TGTGCCAGCAGTGAAGGGTCACGTACCTACGAGCAGTACTTC
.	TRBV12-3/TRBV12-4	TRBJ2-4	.	CASSFEQKNIQYF	TGTGCCAGCAGTTTTGAACAGAAAAACATTCAGTACTTC
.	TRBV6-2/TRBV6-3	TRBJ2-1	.	CASSYGGLNEQFF	TGTGCCAGCAGTTACGGGGGCCTAAATGAGCAGTTCTTC
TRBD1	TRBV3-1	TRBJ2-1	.	CASSQSDRDNEQFF	TGTGCCAGCAGCCAGTCGGACAGGGACAATGAGCAGTTCTTC
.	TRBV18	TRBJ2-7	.	CASSPQGDEQYF	TGTGCCAGCTCACCACAGGGCGACGAGCAGTACTTC
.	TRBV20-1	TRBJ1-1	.	CSAEDLARNTEAFF	TGCAGTGCTGAAGATTTGGCCAGGAACACTGAAGCTTTCTTT
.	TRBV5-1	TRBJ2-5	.	CASNAGNQETQYF	TGCGCCAGTAATGCAGGGAACCAAGAGACCCAGTACTTC
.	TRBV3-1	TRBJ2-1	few	CASSQEGGNEQFF	TGTGCCAGCAGCCAAGAAGGGGGGAATGAGCAGTTCTTC
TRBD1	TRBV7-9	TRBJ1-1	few	CASSSGLTGGGTEAFF	TGTGCCAGCAGCTCGGGTTTGACAGGGGGCGGCACTGAAGCTTTCTTT
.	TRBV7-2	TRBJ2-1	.	CASRQSYDEQFF	TGTGCCAGCAGACAATCGTATGATGAGCAGTTCTTC
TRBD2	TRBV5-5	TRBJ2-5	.	CASRLAGSPETQYF	TGTGCCAGCAGACTAGCGGGGTCTCCTGAGACCCAGTACTTC
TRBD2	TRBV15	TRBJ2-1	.	CATSRYPSGAYNEQFF	TGTGCCACCAGCAGATACCCGAGCGGGGCCTACAATGAGCAGTTCTTC
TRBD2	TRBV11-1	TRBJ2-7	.	CASSLVAGGSPYEQYF	TGTGCCAGCAGCTTAGTCGCGGGGGGCTCTCCCTACGAGCAGTACTTC
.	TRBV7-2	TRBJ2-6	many	CASSLAVGANVLTF	TGTGCCAGCAGCTTAGCAGTCGGGGCCAACGTCCTGACTTTC
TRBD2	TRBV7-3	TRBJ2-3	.	CASSAGGGADTQYF	TGTGCCAGCAGTGCGGGGGGGGGCGCAGATACGCAGTATTTT
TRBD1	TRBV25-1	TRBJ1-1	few	CASSEPGQGGNTEAFF	TGTGCCAGCAGTGAACCGGGACAGGGGGGGAACACTGAAGCTTTCTTT
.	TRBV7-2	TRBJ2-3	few	CASSFRASTDTQYF	TGTGCCAGCAGCTTCAGGGCAAGCACAGATACGCAGTATTTT
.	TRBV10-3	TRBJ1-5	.	CAIRGQSNQPQHF	TGTGCCATCAGAGGACAAAGCAATCAGCCCCAGCATTTT
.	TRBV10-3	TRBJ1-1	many	CAISEGARLSEAFF	TGTGCCATCAGTGAGGGGGCCCGTTTATCCGAAGCTTTCTTT
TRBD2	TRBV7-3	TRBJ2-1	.	CASSPIGLAGGPRYNEQFF	TGTGCCAGCAGCCCAATAGGACTAGCGGGGGGGCCTAGGTACAATGAGCAGTTCTTC
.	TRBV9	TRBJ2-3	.	CASREGPTDTQYF	TGTGCCAGCAGGGAGGGACCCACAGATACGCAGTATTTT
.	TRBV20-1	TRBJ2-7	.	CSAPGGGASYEQYF	TGCAGTGCCCCTGGAGGGGGCGCCTCCTACGAGCAGTACTTC
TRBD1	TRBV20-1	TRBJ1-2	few	CSALTGAGNYGYTF	TGCAGTGCCTTAACAGGGGCGGGTAACTATGGCTACACCTTC
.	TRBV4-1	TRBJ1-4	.	CASSHRAGVKNEKLFF	TGCGCCAGCAGCCACCGGGCAGGGGTAAAGAATGAAAAACTGTTTTTT
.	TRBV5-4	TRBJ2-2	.	CASSLGSPRDISIGELFF	TGTGCCAGCAGCTTGGGTTCCCCCCGTGACATCTCCATTGGGGAGCTGTTTTTT
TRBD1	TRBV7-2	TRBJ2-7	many	CASSTTRQGNYEQYF	TGTGCCAGCAGCACGACCCGACAGGGAAACTACGAGCAGTACTTC
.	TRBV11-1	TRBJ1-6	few	CASSVGYRDKVYNSPLHF	TGTGCCAGCAGCGTAGGATACCGGGACAAGGTCTATAATTCACCCCTCCACTTT
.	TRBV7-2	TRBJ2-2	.	CASSVTGANTGELFF	TGTGCCAGCAGCGTGACCGGAGCGAACACCGGGGAGCTGTTTTTT
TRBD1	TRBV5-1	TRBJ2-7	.	CASSWGQDEQYF	TGCGCCAGCAGCTGGGGACAGGACGAGCAGTACTTC
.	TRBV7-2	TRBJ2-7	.	CASSFTRAYEQYF	TGTGCCAGCAGCTTCACCAGAGCCTACGAGCAGTACTTC
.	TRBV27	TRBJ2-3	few	CASSSLPYLDTQYF	TGTGCCAGCAGTTCCCTCCCCTATTTAGATACGCAGTATTTT
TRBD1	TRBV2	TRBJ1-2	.	CASTRTGDFHGYTF	TGTGCCAGCACCAGGACAGGGGATTTTCATGGCTACACCTTC
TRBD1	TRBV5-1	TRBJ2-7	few	CASSWGQGVVEQYF	TGCGCCAGCAGCTGGGGACAGGGTGTAGTCGAGCAGTACTTC
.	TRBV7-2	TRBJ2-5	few	CASSFLEIQETQYF	TGTGCCAGCAGCTTCTTGGAGATCCAAGAGACCCAGTACTTC
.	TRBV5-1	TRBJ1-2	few	CASSLAAGTYGYTF	TGCGCCAGCAGCTTGGCGGCAGGGACCTATGGCTACACCTTC
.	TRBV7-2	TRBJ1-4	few	CASSVFGGNEKLFF	TGTGCCAGCAGCGTGTTTGGGGGAAATGAAAAACTGTTTTTT
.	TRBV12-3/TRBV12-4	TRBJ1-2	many	CASSLGPGAYGYTF	TGTGCCAGCAGTTTAGGACCGGGGGCCTATGGCTACACCTTC
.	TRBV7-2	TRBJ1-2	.	CASTMPVGGRYGYTF	TGTGCCAGCACTATGCCGGTTGGGGGACGATATGGCTACACCTTC
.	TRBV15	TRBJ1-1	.	CATSRDLLNTEAFF	TGTGCCACCAGCAGAGATTTATTGAACACTGAAGCTTTCTTT